This passage covers 17 T cell receptor beta chains from one sample sequenced in a study of cytomegalovirus exposure and HLA in healthy donors. Profiled with immunoSEQ multiplex PCR; TCRdb holds only in-frame clones, not every one. The profile shows 180,000 or so clones, about 89% of them singletons. Sequenced material: PBMCs. The receptor set was obtained from a man under 40 in good health and CMV-seropositive.

The CDR3 DNA reads TGTGCCAGCAGTCTGTCGACAGGAGAGAACACCGGGGAGCTGTTTTTT. Its protein is CASSLSTGENTGELFF. This chain links TRBV28 with TRBJ2-2; tentatively, D is TRBD1 (6 bases). Trimming left V 5 bases short and J 1 base short, with 14 bases between. Germline V lookup: CDR1 MDHEN, CDR2 SYDVKM. This CDR3 has 16 amino acids.

The V and J genes are TRBV27 and TRBJ2-7; D unclear. Germline V gene data show CDR1 as MNHEY and CDR2 as SMNVEV (reference sequence). With 5 bases removed from V and 2 bases from J, the gap between germline ends came to 10 bases. The CDR3 has 13 amino acids. The CDR3 nucleotides are TGTGCCAGCAGTCCGGGCCCTGCCTACGAGCAGTACTTC. This encodes CASSPGPAYEQYF.

This sequence joins TRBV7-3 and TRBJ2-7, with 9 bases fitting TRBD1. The CDR3 consists of 14 residues. Germline CDR1 is SGHTA and CDR2 is FQGTGA. V lost 3 bases to trimming and J lost 6 bases; unmatched junction nucleotides: 6. The CDR3 DNA reads TGTGCCAGCAGCTTGAGGGGACAGGGCAGCGAGCAGTACTTC. Protein sequence: CASSLRGQGSEQYF.

The chain couples TRBV23-1 to TRBJ2-7; D uncertain. TRBV23-1 is sorted into the ORF group, with uncertain function. Trimming cost V 2 bases and J 0 bases, with 2 bases left between them. This CDR3 region has 12 residues. CDR3 sequence reads: CASSQPSYEQYF. As DNA, the CDR3 is TGCGCCAGCAGTCAACCCTCCTACGAGCAGTACTTC.

The chain joins TRBV6-5 to TRBJ1-5; TRBD1 might be the D (6 bases). Trimming cost V 5 bases and J 7 bases, with 18 bases left between them. The CDR3 has 15 residues. CDR1 and CDR2 (germline): MNHEY, SVGAGI. The CDR3, as DNA: TGTGCCAGCAGTCTGACGGGGGGCGCGGGACAGCCCCAGCATTTT. Amino acids: CASSLTGGAGQPQHF.

The chain's CDR3 is CASSPRDSAGGEQYF. The CDR3 DNA sequence: TGTGCCAGCAGCCCCCGTGATTCGGCGGGGGGCGAGCAGTACTTC. This rearrangement joins TRBV9 to TRBJ2-7, with 8 positions matching TRBD2. The CDR3 sequence is 15 residues long. J lost 6 bases, V lost 4 bases, and 12 bases had no gene match. Germline V gene lookup returns CDR1 SGDLS and CDR2 YYNGEE.

The chain has TRBV2 and TRBJ2-2, with a weak D call TRBD2 (5 bases). Germline V gene data show CDR1 as SNHLY and CDR2 as FYNNEI. V lost 10 bases, J lost 0 bases, and 12 bases lay in between. This CDR3 has 14 amino acids. The CDR3, as DNA: TGTGCCACATATAGCGATGCGAACACCGGGGAGCTGTTTTTT. Protein: CATYSDANTGELFF.

The V call is TRBV6-6, the J call TRBJ1-2; D perhaps matches TRBD1 (5 bases). CDR1 and CDR2 (germline): MNHNY, SVGAGI (reference sequence). The length of the CDR3 is 14 residues. V lost 5 bases and J lost 9, with 19 bases in between. The CDR3: CASSGRDRSSSYTF. CDR3 sequence (DNA): TGTGCCAGCAGTGGGAGGGACCGAAGTTCTAGCTACACCTTC.

The rearrangement links TRBV6-6 to TRBJ2-1; no definite D call. This CDR3 is built from 11 residues. V was pared by 5 bases and J by 6 bases, with 5 bases between. CDR1 is MNHNY, CDR2 SVGAGI, per germline (reference sequence). The CDR3 reads CASSTVNEQFF. Written as DNA, the CDR3 is TGTGCCAGCAGTACCGTCAATGAGCAGTTCTTC.

The V gene is TRBV2, the J gene TRBJ2-7; D possibly corresponds to TRBD2 (5 bases). Germline V gene data show CDR1 as SNHLY and CDR2 as FYNNEI. The CDR3 runs to 14 residues. V shed 8 bases and J shed 3 bases, with 17 bases lying between them. As DNA, the CDR3 is TGTGCCAGCTCGATCGAGGGCATCTACTACGAGCAGTACTTC. It specifies CASSIEGIYYEQYF.

The V call is TRBV6-5, the J call TRBJ1-4, with 7 bases that match TRBD1. Germline CDR1 and CDR2: MNHEY and SVGAGI. The CDR3 is 16 residues long. V was clipped by 2 bases and J by 8 bases; unmatched bases: 11. For the CDR3, the DNA is TGTGCCAGCAGTTACAACGACAGGGAAGCAGGCGAAAAACTGTTTTTT. This codes for CASSYNDREAGEKLFF.

The chain combines TRBV30 with TRBJ2-1; no clear D gene. The CDR3 length is 13 residues. Trimming cost V 0 bases and J 4 bases, with 7 bases left between them. Per the germline V gene, CDR1 is GTSNPN and CDR2 is SVGIG (reference sequence). Written as DNA, the CDR3 is TGTGCCTGGAGTGTTTCAGGATACAATGAGCAGTTCTTC. It is translated as CAWSVSGYNEQFF.

The V and J genes are TRBV4-2 and TRBJ2-6; 10 nucleotides match TRBD1. The germline V gene has CDR1 LGHNA and CDR2 YNFKEQ. V was clipped by 0 bases and J by 0 bases; unmatched bases: 2. The CDR3 sequence is 18 residues long. CDR3 in DNA: TGTGCCAGCAGCCAAGAGGGGACAGGGGCCTCTGGGGCCAACGTCCTGACTTTC. As protein: CASSQEGTGASGANVLTF.

The gene calls are TRBV6-6 and TRBJ1-4; the D gene is possibly TRBD1 (5 bases). There are 13 residues in the CDR3. Germline-derived CDR1 and CDR2 are MNHNY and SVGAGI (reference sequence). Trimming removed 10 bases at V and 5 bases at J, with 14 bases between. CDR3 sequence reads: CANARDWNEKLFF. CDR3 sequence (DNA): TGTGCCAACGCCCGGGACTGGAATGAAAAACTGTTTTTT.

CDR3 protein: CASSQDLGNGYTF. In DNA form, the CDR3 reads TGCGCCAGCAGCCAAGATCTAGGGAATGGCTACACCTTC. The chain joins TRBV4-3 to TRBJ1-2; the D is unclear. Trimming removed 0 bases at V and 6 bases at J, with 8 bases between. Germline values: CDR1 LGHNA, CDR2 YSLEER. This CDR3 comprises 13 residues.

V and J are TRBV10-3 and TRBJ1-3; 9 positions match TRBD1. Unmatched junction bases numbered 3, after V lost 2 bases and J lost 4 bases. Germline assignment: CDR1 ENHRY and CDR2 SYGVKD. The CDR3 is 15 amino acids. CDR3: CAISETGTGGNTIYF. The CDR3, as DNA: TGTGCCATCAGTGAGACCGGGACAGGGGGAAACACCATATATTTT.

CDR3 amino acids: CASSLHVARADQPQHF. The CDR3 bases are TGTGCCAGCAGCTTGCATGTCGCGAGGGCGGACCAGCCCCAGCATTTT. This chain uses TRBV5-5 with TRBJ1-5, with no clear D. Germline V gene data show CDR1 as SGHKS and CDR2 as YYEKEE (reference sequence). V was clipped by 1 base and J by 7 bases, with 18 bases between them. The CDR3 spans 16 residues.